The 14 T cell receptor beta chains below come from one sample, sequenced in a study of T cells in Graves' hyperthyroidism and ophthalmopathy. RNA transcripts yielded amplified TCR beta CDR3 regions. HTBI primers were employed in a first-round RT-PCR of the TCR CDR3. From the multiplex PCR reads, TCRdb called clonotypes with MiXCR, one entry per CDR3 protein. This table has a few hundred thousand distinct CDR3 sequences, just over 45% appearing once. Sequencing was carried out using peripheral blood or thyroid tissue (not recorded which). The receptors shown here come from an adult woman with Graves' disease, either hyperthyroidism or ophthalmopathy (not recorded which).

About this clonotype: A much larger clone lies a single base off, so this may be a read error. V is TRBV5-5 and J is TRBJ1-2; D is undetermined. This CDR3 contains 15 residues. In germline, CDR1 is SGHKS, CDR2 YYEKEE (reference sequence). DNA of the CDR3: TGTGCCAGCAGCTTGAATATCGACTATGACTATGGCTGCACCTTC. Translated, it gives CASSLNIDYDYGCTF.

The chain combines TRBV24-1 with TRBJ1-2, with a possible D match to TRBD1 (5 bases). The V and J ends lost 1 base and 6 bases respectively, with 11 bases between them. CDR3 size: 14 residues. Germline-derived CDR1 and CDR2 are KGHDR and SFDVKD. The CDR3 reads CATSDFHRRDGYTF. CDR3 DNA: TGTGCCACCAGTGATTTCCACAGGAGGGATGGCTACACCTTC.

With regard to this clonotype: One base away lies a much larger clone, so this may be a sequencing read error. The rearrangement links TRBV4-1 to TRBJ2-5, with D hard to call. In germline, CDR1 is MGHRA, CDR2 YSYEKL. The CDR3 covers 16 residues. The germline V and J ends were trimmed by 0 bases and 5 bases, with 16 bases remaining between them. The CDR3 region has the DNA TGCGCCAGCAGCCAAGATGGCGACGGCGAAGTGGAGACCCAGTACTTC. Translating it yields CASSQDGDGEVETQYF.

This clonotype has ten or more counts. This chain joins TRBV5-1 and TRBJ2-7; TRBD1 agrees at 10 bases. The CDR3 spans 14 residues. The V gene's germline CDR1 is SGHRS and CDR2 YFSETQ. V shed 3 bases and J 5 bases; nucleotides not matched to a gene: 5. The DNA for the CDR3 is TGCGCCAGCAGCTCAACGACAGGGGGCAACGAGCAGTACTTC. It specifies CASSSTTGGNEQYF.

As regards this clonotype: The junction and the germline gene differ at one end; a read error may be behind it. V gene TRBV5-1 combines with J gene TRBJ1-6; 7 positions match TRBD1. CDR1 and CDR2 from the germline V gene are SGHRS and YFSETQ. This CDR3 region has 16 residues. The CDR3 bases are TGTGCCAGCAGCTTGGCCGGGATAGGGGGCTATTCACCCCTCCACTTT. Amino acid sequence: CASSLAGIGGYSPLHF.

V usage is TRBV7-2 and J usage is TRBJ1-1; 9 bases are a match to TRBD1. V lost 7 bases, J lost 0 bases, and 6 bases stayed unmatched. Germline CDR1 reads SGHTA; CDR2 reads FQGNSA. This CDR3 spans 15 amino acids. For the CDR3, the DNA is TGTGCCAGCAACAGGGGGCTTTTGGTGAACACTGAAGCTTTCTTT. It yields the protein CASNRGLLVNTEAFF. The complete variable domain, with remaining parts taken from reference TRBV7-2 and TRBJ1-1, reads GAGVSQSPSNKVTEKGKDVELRCDPISGHTALYWYRQSLGQGLEFLIYFQGNSAPDKSGLPSDRFSAERTGGSVSTLTIQRTQQEDSAVYLCASNRGLLVNTEAFFGQGTRLTVV.

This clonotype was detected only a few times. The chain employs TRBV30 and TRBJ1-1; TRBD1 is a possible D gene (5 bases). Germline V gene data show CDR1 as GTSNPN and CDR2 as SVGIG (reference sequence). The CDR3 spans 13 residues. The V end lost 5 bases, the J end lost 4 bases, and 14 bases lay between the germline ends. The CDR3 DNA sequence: TGTGCCTGGGCCGGGACCCCGGGCACTGAAGCTTTCTTT. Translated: CAWAGTPGTEAFF.

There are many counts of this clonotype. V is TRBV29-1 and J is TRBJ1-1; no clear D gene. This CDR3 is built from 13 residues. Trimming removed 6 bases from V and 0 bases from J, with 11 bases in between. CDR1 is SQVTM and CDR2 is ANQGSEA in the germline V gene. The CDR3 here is CSVRTDMNTEAFF. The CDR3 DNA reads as TGCAGCGTCCGGACCGACATGAACACTGAAGCTTTCTTT.

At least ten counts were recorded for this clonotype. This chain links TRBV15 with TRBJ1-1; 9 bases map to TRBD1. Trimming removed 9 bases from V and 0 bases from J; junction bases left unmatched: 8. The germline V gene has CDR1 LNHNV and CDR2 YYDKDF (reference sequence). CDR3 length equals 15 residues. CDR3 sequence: CATGQGKGMNTEAFF. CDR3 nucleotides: TGTGCCACTGGACAGGGGAAGGGAATGAACACTGAAGCTTTCTTT.

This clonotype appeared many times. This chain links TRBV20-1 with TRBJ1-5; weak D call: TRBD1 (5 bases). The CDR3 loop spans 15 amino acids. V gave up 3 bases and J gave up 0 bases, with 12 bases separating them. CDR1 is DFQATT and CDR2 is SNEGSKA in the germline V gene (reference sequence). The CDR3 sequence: CSARGPRYSNQPQHF. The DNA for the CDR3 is TGCAGTGCTAGGGGGCCGAGGTATAGCAATCAGCCCCAGCATTTT.

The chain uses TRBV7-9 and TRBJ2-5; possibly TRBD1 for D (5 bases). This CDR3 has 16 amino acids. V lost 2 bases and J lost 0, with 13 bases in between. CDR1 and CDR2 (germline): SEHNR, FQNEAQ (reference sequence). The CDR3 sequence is CASSLLQATDQETQYF. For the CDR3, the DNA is TGTGCCAGCAGCTTACTACAGGCTACTGACCAAGAGACCCAGTACTTC. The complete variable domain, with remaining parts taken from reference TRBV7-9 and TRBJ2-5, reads DTGVSQNPRHKITKRGQNVTFRCDPISEHNRLYWYRQTLGQGPEFLTYFQNEAQLEKSRLLSDRFSAERPKGSFSTLEIQRTEQGDSAMYLCASSLLQATDQETQYFGPGTRLLVL.

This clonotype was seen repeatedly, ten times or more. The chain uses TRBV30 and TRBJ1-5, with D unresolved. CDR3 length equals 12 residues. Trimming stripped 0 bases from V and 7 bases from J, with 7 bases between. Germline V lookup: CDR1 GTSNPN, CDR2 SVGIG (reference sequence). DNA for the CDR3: TGTGCCTGGAGTGTACGAGGACAGCCCCAGCATTTT. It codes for CAWSVRGQPQHF.

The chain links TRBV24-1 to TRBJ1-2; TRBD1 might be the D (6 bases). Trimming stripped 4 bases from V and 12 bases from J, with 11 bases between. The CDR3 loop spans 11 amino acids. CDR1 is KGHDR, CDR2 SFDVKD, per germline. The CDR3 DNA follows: TGTGCCACCAGTGACCCGACAGGCGACACCTTC. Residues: CATSDPTGDTF.

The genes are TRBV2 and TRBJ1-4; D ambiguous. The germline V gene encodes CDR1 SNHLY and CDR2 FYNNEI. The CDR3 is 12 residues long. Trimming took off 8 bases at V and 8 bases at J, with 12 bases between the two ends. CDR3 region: CASSTRSEKLFF. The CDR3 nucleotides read TGTGCCAGCTCGACCAGGTCGGAAAAACTGTTTTTT.